This T cell receptor (beta chain) derives from a study of T-cell memory formation after mild COVID-19. This CDR3 is built from 15 residues. This clonotype was seen more than once but under ten times. TCRdb called the 5' RACE reads again in MiXCR, with one record for every CDR3 protein. Among about 210,000 distinct CDR3 sequences listed, under 12% were seen once. Sequencing used PBMCs or a T cell subset sorted from them (not recorded which). The sequence came from a young man who had mild COVID-19 (a few samples of this study predate the infection). Cell type and time point are not known. The chain uses TRBV21-1 and TRBJ2-5; whether TRBD2, the table's D call, matches the DNA was not checked. TRBV21-1 counts as a pseudogene. The CDR3: CASSMGGEEQETQYF. In DNA form, the CDR3 reads TGTGCCAGCAGCATGGGAGGGGAGGAACAAGAGACCCAGTACTTC.